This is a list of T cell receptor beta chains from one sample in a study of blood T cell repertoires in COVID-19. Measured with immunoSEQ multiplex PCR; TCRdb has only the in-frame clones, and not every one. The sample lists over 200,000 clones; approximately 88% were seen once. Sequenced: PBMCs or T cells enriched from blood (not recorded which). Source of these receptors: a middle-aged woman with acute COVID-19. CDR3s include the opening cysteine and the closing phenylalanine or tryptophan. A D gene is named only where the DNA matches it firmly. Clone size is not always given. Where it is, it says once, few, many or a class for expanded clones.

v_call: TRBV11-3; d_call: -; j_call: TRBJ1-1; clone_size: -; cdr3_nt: TGTGCCAGCAGCTTAGATCTAAGCTTCGCAAAAAGAGCTTTCTTT; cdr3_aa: CASSLDLSFAKRAFF
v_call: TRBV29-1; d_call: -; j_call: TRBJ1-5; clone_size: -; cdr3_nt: TGCAGCCATGCGGGTGGGATCAATCAGCCCCAGCATTTT; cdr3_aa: CSHAGGINQPQHF
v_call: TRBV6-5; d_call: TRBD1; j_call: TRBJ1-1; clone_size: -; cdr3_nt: TGTGCCAGCAGTTTCGGACAGGGACCGACTGAAGCTTTCTTT; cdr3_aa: CASSFGQGPTEAFF
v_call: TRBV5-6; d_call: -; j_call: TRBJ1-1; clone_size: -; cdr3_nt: TGTGCCAGCAGCCCCATCAATAGACAGCCAGAGTCTAACACTGAAGCTTTCTTT; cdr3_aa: CASSPINRQPESNTEAFF
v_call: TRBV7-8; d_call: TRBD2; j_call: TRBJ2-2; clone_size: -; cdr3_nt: TGTGCCAGCCCAAAGCGGGAGAACACCGGGGAGCTGTTTTTT; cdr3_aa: CASPKRENTGELFF
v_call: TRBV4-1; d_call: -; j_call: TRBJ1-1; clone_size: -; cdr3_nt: TGCGCCAGCAGCCTCCGGGGGGAGGTCACTGAAGCTTTCTTT; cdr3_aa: CASSLRGEVTEAFF
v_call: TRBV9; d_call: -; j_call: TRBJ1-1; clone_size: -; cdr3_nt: TGTGCCAGCAGCGTCGACCTAGGTCGTGGTGCTTTCTTT; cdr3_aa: CASSVDLGRGAFF
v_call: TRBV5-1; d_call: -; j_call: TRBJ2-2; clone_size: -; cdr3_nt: TGCGCCAGCAGTTCAGGGACAAACACCGGGGAGCTGTTTTTT; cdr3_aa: CASSSGTNTGELFF
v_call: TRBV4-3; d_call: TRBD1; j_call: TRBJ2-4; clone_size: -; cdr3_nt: TGCGCCAGCAGCCAAGATAGTGGGACAGGGGGGCGAGGGATCAAAAACATTCAGTACTTC; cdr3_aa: CASSQDSGTGGRGIKNIQYF
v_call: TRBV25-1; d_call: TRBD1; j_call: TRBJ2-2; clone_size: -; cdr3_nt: TGTGCCAGCAGTGTCTATAAGGGGGCGATTAACACCGGGGAGCTGTTTTTT; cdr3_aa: CASSVYKGAINTGELFF
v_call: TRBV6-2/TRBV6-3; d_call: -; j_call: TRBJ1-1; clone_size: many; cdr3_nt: TGTGCCAGCAGTTTCGACTTAGCTGAAGCTTTCTTT; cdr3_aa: CASSFDLAEAFF
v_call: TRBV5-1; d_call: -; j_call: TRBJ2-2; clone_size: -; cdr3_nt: TGCGCCAGCAGCTTGGTGGCAGGGCCCGGGGAGCTGTTTTTT; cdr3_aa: CASSLVAGPGELFF
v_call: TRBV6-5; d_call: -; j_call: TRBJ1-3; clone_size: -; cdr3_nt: TGTGCCAGCAGTTCACAGGGTTTCTCTGGAAACACCATATATTTT; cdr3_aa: CASSSQGFSGNTIYF
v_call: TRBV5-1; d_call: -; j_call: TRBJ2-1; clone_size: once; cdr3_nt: TGCGCCAGCAGCTTAACAGGCCCCAGGTCCTACAATGAGCAGTTCTTC; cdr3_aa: CASSLTGPRSYNEQFF
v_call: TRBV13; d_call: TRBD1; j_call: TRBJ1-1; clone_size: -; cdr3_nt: TGTGCCAGCAGCTGGGACAGGGGCCCCTACCCTGAAGCTTTCTTT; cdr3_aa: CASSWDRGPYPEAFF
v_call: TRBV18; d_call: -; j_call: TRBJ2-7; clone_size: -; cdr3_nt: TGTGCCAGCTCACCCAGCCGGACTACCTACGAGCAGTACTTC; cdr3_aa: CASSPSRTTYEQYF
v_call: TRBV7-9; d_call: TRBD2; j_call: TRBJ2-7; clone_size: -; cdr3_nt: TGTGCCAGCAGCAGGACTAGCGGGGGGACTAAAAACTCCTACGAGCAGTACTTC; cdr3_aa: CASSRTSGGTKNSYEQYF
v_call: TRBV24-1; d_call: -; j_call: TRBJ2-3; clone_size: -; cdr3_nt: TGTGCCACCAGTATCTCAGGATCGGGACTCAGCACAGATACGCAGTATTTT; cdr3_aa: CATSISGSGLSTDTQYF
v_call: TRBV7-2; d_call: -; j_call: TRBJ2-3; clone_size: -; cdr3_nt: TGTGCCAGCAGCTTATCTCGACCCGTTGAGGGACACAGAGCTACGCAGTATTTT; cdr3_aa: CASSLSRPVEGHRATQYF
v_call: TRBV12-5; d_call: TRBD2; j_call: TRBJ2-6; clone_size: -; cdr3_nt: TGTGCTAGTGGTTTGGTATTAATAGCGGGGGAATCTGGGGCCAACGTCCTGACTTTC; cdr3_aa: CASGLVLIAGESGANVLTF
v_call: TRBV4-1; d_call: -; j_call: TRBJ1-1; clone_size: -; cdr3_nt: TGCGCCAGCAGCCAAGCGGGGAGGGGAAACACTGAAGCTTTCTTT; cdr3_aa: CASSQAGRGNTEAFF
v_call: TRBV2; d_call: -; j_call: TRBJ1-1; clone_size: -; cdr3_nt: TGTGCCAGCAGTGTGGACATCGGGCCTTTATTT; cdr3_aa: CASSVDIGPLF
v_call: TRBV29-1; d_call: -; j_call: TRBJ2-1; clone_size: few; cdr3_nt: TGCAGCGTGTACAGGGGAGGCGGTTTGAATGAGCAGTTCTTC; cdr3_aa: CSVYRGGGLNEQFF
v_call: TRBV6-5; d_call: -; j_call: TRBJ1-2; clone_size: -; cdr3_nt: TGTGCCAGCTGCTCCGGAGGGACTAACTATGGCTACACCTTC; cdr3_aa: CASCSGGTNYGYTF
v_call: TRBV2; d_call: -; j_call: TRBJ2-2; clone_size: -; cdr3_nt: TGTGCCAGCAGTAGAGATAGTTTCACCGGGGAGCTGTTTTTT; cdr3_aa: CASSRDSFTGELFF
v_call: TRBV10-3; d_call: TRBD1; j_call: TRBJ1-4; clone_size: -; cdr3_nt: TGTGCCATCAGTGAAAACAGGGGCGGTGAAAAACTGTTTTTT; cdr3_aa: CAISENRGGEKLFF
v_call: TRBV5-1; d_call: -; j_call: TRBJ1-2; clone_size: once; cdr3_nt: TGCGCCAGCAGCTTGGAAGGGGCCACGGGCTATGGCTACACCTTC; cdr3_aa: CASSLEGATGYGYTF
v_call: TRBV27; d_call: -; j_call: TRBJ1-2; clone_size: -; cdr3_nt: TGTGCCAGCAAGAGACAGGTTTCCTATGGCTACACCTTC; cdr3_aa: CASKRQVSYGYTF
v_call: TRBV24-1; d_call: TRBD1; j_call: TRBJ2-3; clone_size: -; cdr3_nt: TGTGCCACCAGTGATTTAAACAGGGGGAGCACAGATACGCAGTATTTT; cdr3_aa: CATSDLNRGSTDTQYF
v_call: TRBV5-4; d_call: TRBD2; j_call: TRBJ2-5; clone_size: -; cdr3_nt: TGTGCCAGCCGTAGCGGGGGGCTCGTGGAGACCCAGTACTTC; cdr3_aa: CASRSGGLVETQYF
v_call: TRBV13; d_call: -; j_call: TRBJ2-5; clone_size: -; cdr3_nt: TGTGCCAGCAGCTTAGTGTCGCTTAGCCAAGAGACCCAGTACTTC; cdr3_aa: CASSLVSLSQETQYF
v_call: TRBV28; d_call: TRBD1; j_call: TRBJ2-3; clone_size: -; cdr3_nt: TGTGCCAGCAGTTTGGGGACAGCCACAGATACGCAGTATTTT; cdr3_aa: CASSLGTATDTQYF
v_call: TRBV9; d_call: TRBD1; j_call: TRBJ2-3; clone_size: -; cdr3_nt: TGTGCCAGCAGCGTGATGACAGGGCCCGCAGATACGCAGTATTTT; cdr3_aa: CASSVMTGPADTQYF
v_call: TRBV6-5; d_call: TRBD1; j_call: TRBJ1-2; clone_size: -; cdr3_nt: TGTGCCAGCGACGGGACAGACATTGCCCCGGGCTACACCTTC; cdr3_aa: CASDGTDIAPGYTF
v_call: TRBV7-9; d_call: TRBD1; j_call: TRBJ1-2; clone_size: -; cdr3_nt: TGTGCCAGCAGCTTCCGGGACAGCTTCACAGGCTACACCTTC; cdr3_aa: CASSFRDSFTGYTF
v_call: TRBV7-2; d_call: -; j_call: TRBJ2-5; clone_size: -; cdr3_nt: TGTGCCAGCAGCCAAGGAAGGATAGTTGGGGGCGAGACCCAGTACTTC; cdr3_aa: CASSQGRIVGGETQYF
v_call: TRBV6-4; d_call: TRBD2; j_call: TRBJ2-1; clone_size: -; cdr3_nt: TGTGCCAGCTCCGCGACTAGCGGGAGAAATGAGCAGTTCTTC; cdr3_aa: CASSATSGRNEQFF
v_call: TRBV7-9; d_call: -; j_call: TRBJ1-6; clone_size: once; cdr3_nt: TGTGCCAGCAGCTATGCAGGGAATAATTCACCCCTCCACTTT; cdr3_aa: CASSYAGNNSPLHF
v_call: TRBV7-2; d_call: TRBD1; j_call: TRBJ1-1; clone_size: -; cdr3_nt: TGTGCCAGCAGCTTCGACAGGGGGGGCACTGAAGCTTTCTTT; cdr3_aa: CASSFDRGGTEAFF
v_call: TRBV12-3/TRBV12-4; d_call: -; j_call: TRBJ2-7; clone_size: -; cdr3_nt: TGTGCCAGCAGTACGACAGGCCCACAGTACTTC; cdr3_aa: CASSTTGPQYF
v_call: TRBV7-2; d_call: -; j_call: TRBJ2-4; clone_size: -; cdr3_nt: TGTGCCAGCCGTCATATGGGGCCAACTCCAGCCAAAAACATTCAGTACTTC; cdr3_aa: CASRHMGPTPAKNIQYF
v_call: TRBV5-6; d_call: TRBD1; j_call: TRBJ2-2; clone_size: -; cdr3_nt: TGTGCCAGCAGCAGACGGACAGGGTCGGGCACCGGGGAGCTGTTTTTT; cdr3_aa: CASSRRTGSGTGELFF